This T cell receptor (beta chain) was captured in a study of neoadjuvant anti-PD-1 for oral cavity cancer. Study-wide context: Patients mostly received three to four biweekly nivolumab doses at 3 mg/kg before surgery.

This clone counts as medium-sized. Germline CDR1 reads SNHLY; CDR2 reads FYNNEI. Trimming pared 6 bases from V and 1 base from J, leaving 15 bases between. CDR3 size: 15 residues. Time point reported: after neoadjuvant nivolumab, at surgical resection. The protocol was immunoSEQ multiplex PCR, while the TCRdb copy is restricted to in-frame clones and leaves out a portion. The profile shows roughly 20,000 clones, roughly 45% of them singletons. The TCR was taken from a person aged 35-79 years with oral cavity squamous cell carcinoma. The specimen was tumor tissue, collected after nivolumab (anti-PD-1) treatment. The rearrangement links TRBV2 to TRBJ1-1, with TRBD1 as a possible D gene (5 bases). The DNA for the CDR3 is TGTGCCAGCAGGAGTTCCAGGGTGACGAACACTGAAGCTTTCTTT. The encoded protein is CASRSSRVTNTEAFF.